The 20 T cell receptor beta chains reported below all come from one sample, sequenced in a study of Graves' ophthalmopathy and Graves' hyperthyroidism (dated by TCRdb to 2016 to 2019). Sequencing was carried out with an Illumina HiSeq 2000. For repertoire sequencing, the TCR beta CDR3 regions were amplified from RNA transcripts. A first-round RT-PCR used HTBI primers with the Qiagen OneStep RT-PCR kit, followed by a second-round multiplex PCR, size selection and purification. The public sequencing data were trimmed at Q25 with fastp and processed into clonotypes with MiXCR by TCRdb, which kept only in-frame beta chains. Rows matching on CDR3 protein sequence are summarized as one entry with the most common DNA and genes. Across this sample there are more than 1,000,000 distinct CDR3 sequences, with less than 45% seen only once. The ten largest make up over 8.5% of the sample. The sample comprised peripheral blood or thyroid tissue (not recorded which). The receptors come from an adult man with Graves' hyperthyroidism.

As to this clonotype: This may arise from a read error, as a much more abundant clone is one base away. The chain carries TRBV10-3 and TRBJ1-2; no clear D gene. This CDR3 is built from 14 residues. From germline, CDR1 is ENHRY and CDR2 SYGVKD. V lost 5 bases to trimming and J lost 1 base, with 11 bases between them. The CDR3 here is CAISFGSVNYGYTF. Written as DNA, the CDR3 is TGTGCCATCAGTTTTGGCAGCGTTAACTATGGCTACACCTTC.

This clonotype was counted many times. The CDR3 nucleotides are TGCGCCAGCAGCCAACCGGGGACAGGGCGACGAGAGACCCAGTACTTC. Its protein is CASSQPGTGRRETQYF. The rearrangement joins TRBV4-1 to TRBJ2-5; TRBD1 matches at 9 bases. The CDR3 runs to 16 residues. CDR1 and CDR2 from the germline V gene are MGHRA and YSYEKL. V lost 2 bases and J lost 4; bases outside the gene matches: 8.

V and J are TRBV20-1 and TRBJ2-5; 9 nucleotides agree with TRBD2. J gave up 4 bases and V 3 bases, and 36 bases lay outside the gene matches. Germline assignment: CDR1 DFQATT and CDR2 SNEGSKA (reference sequence). CDR3 length equals 24 residues. CDR3 bases: TGCAGTGCTAGCATATACCGCGGTAGCGGGAGTAGTTATCCCCCCACATCTTTTCGAGAGACCCAGTACTTC. It encodes CSASIYRGSGSSYPPTSFRETQYF.

The sample holds a few counts of this clonotype. V is TRBV13 and J is TRBJ2-5; TRBD2 agrees at 12 bases. This CDR3 is 19 amino acids long. The V gene end was trimmed by 2 bases and the J gene end by 3 bases; junction bases not matched to a gene: 13. In germline, CDR1 is PRHDT, CDR2 FYEKMQ (reference sequence). CDR3 sequence: CASSLTASGGGFFEETQYF. The CDR3 nucleotides read TGTGCCAGCAGCTTAACGGCTAGCGGGGGGGGGTTCTTTGAAGAGACCCAGTACTTC.

At least ten counts were recorded for this clonotype. In nucleotides, the CDR3 is TGCGCCAGCAGCCAAAGCCCCGGCTCGGGCAATCAGCCCCAGCATTTT. This gives the protein CASSQSPGSGNQPQHF. V is TRBV4-1 and J is TRBJ1-5; no clear D gene. Looked up from germline, CDR1 is MGHRA and CDR2 is YSYEKL. Trimming removed 2 bases from V and 2 bases from J, with 13 bases in between. CDR3 length: 16 amino acids.

J is TRBJ1-5 and V is TRBV2; the match to TRBD1 covers 9 bases. Losses at the gene ends were 6 bases for V and 5 bases for J; bases not matched to a gene: 5. The CDR3 contains 14 residues. The germline V gene has CDR1 SNHLY and CDR2 FYNNEI. The CDR3 nucleotides read TGTGCCAGCAGGCAGGGACAGGGAGATCAGCCCCAGCATTTT. Translated: CASRQGQGDQPQHF.

This clonotype was found many times. V usage is TRBV2 and J usage is TRBJ1-1; D is undetermined. The CDR3 extends over 13 amino acids. In germline, CDR1 is SNHLY, CDR2 FYNNEI. Trimming removed 7 bases at V and 13 bases at J, with 22 bases between. This CDR3 is CASKVEAVQSDFF. The CDR3 DNA sequence: TGTGCCAGCAAGGTGGAGGCCGTTCAAAGCGATTTCTTT.

To note about this clonotype: A much bigger clone sits one base away, suggesting this may be a read error. This CDR3 fails to terminate in the conserved phenylalanine or tryptophan, so it likely reflects a read error. J is TRBJ2-5 and V is TRBV10-3; a weak D match, TRBD2 (5 bases). The CDR3 covers 15 residues. Deletions cut 0 bases from V and 2 bases from J, with 10 bases between. The germline V gene has CDR1 ENHRY and CDR2 SYGVKD. CDR3 residues: CAISESRANQETQYY. The CDR3 bases are TGTGCCATCAGTGAGTCGAGGGCAAATCAAGAGACCCAGTACTAC.

The V call is TRBV7-8, the J call TRBJ1-3; TRBD1 matches 8 bases. In germline, CDR1 is SGHVS, CDR2 FQNEAQ. J was trimmed by 1 base and V by 8 bases; bases with no gene match: 7. The CDR3 is made up of 15 amino acids. DNA of the CDR3: TGTGCCAGCCGTCAGGACAGGGCATCTGGAAACACCATATATTTT. Translation gives CASRQDRASGNTIYF.

This clonotype was seen a handful of times. The CDR3 spells CASSYQGPSQPQHF. DNA of the CDR3: TGTGCCAGCAGCTACCAGGGGCCAAGTCAGCCCCAGCATTTT. The J gene is TRBJ1-5, the V gene TRBV25-1, with a weak D call TRBD1 (6 bases). This CDR3 has 14 residues. Trimming stripped 6 bases from V and 6 bases from J, with 15 bases between. In germline, CDR1 is MGHDK, CDR2 SYGVNS.

The chain uses TRBV5-1 and TRBJ1-2; D not resolved. CDR1 is SGHRS and CDR2 is YFSETQ in the germline V gene. Trimming cost V 0 bases and J 0 bases, with 9 bases left between them. CDR3 length: 15 residues. Written as DNA, the CDR3 is TGCGCCAGCAGCTTGGGCAGAGCCACTAACTATGGCTACACCTTC. This sequence encodes CASSLGRATNYGYTF. Looking up the rest from reference TRBV5-1 and TRBJ1-2 gives the full variable domain: KAGVTQTPRYLIKTRGQQVTLSCSPISGHRSVSWYQQTPGQGLQFLFEYFSETQRNKGNFPGRFSGRQFSNSRSEMNVSTLELGDSALYLCASSLGRATNYGYTFGSGTRLTVV.

The chain links TRBV6-5 to TRBJ1-1; D is undetermined. This CDR3 comprises 15 residues. Germline V gene data show CDR1 as MNHEY and CDR2 as SVGAGI. V was clipped by 8 bases and J by 4 bases, with 20 bases between them. CDR3 coding DNA: TGTGCCAGCCATCACTCGGTGTCCGGGTCCACTGAAGCTTTCTTT. This translates into CASHHSVSGSTEAFF.

On this clonotype: This may come from a read error, since a much larger clone is one base off. The chain uses TRBV11-2 and TRBJ2-5; D is possibly TRBD1 or TRBD2 (6 bases each). The CDR3 is made up of 16 amino acids. Germline CDR1 and CDR2: SGHAT and FQNNGV. CDR3 amino acids: CAGSLSLRGRSGTQYF. The CDR3 bases are TGTGCCGGCAGCTTATCGCTCCGGGGGCGCTCCGGGACCCAGTACTTC.

This clonotype was detected once. The V call is TRBV10-3, the J call TRBJ1-1; maybe TRBD1 (5 bases). The length of the CDR3 is 14 residues. From germline, CDR1 is ENHRY and CDR2 SYGVKD. Trimming took off 5 bases at V and 4 bases at J, with 14 bases between the two ends. The CDR3 sequence is CAISYDSRPTEAFF. Written as DNA, the CDR3 is TGTGCCATCAGTTACGACAGCCGCCCCACTGAAGCTTTCTTT.

In the case of this clonotype: A read error is likely, as this CDR3 ends without the conserved phenylalanine or tryptophan. This chain uses TRBV7-2 with TRBJ2-5; 8 bases are a match to TRBD1. Germline CDR1 reads SGHTA; CDR2 reads FQGNSA. The CDR3 is 15 residues long. With 5 bases clipped from V and 4 bases from J, the junction kept 9 bases outside the gene matches. CDR3 sequence (DNA): TGTGCCAGCAGCGTTCGGACAGGGTTGATAGAGACCCAGTACCTC. It codes for CASSVRTGLIETQYL.

The genes are TRBV5-1 and TRBJ1-5; D gene unclear. CDR3 length equals 15 residues. From germline, CDR1 is SGHRS and CDR2 YFSETQ. The V end was cut by 1 base, the J end by 2 bases, with 10 bases between. CDR3 region: CASSLSLGGNQPQHF. The CDR3 DNA follows: TGCGCCAGCAGCTTGAGTTTGGGTGGCAATCAGCCCCAGCATTTT.

This clonotype occurred many times. The rearrangement uses TRBV12-3 or TRBV12-4 and TRBJ1-2; the D is unclear. This CDR3 comprises 13 residues. The ends were cut back, 3 bases at V and 3 bases at J, with 8 bases in the middle. The CDR3 DNA is TGTGCCAGCAGTTTCCCCGGGGACTATGGCTACACCTTC. Translating gives CASSFPGDYGYTF.

This clonotype was seen just once. Germline and junction disagree at one end, which may indicate a read error. CDR3 bases: TGTGCCAGCAGCGGAGGACTAGCGGGAGGGGAAGAGGCCCAGTACTTC. It codes for CASSGGLAGGEEAQYF. The chain employs TRBV5-1 and TRBJ2-5, with 15 bases matching TRBD2. This CDR3 has 16 residues. CDR1 and CDR2 (germline): SGHRS, YFSETQ.

J is TRBJ2-2 and V is TRBV27; 14 nucleotides agree with TRBD2. Trimming cost V 6 bases and J 8 bases; bases outside gene matches: 11. CDR1 is MNHEY, CDR2 SMNVEV, per germline (reference sequence). The CDR3 totals 17 residues. The CDR3 DNA reads as TGTGCCAGCAGCCCGCCGGGACTAGCGGGAGTAATGGGGGAGCTGTTTTTT. It is translated as CASSPPGLAGVMGELFF.

This clonotype was seen repeatedly, ten times or more. The rearrangement uses TRBV19 and TRBJ2-5; D may be TRBD1 or TRBD2 (5 bases each). This CDR3 is built from 15 residues. V gave up 6 bases and J gave up 8 bases, with 22 bases separating them. Germline CDR1 LNHDA, CDR2 SQIVND (reference sequence). CDR3 sequence (DNA): TGTGCCAGTAGCCCTCGGGGCCCTCGGAGAGGCACCCAGTACTTC. It encodes CASSPRGPRRGTQYF. The full variable domain, with the rest looked up from reference TRBV19 and TRBJ2-5, is DGGITQSPKYLFRKEGQNVTLSCEQNLNHDAMYWYRQDPGQGLRLIYYSQIVNDFQKGDIAEGYSVSREKKESFPLTVTSAQKNPTAFYLCASSPRGPRRGTQYFGPGTRLLVL.